The TCR beta chain described here comes from a study of blood T cells in healthy people across ages. V gave up 4 bases and J gave up 3 bases; unmatched junction bases: 6. The CDR3 is made up of 15 amino acids. The germline CDR1 and CDR2 sequences are SGHRS and YFSETQ. A second about 6 to 12 cycle PCR used barcoded and J-beta primers. In TCRdb, the 5' RACE reads were re-called with MiXCR into one record per CDR3 protein. The sample yields some 930,000 distinct CDR3 sequences, approximately 32% seen once. The same sample was also used in a study of T cells of mothers and their children.

The receptor was isolated from a woman between 35 and 50 years old in good health. Sequences were obtained from blood. The chain carries TRBV5-1 and TRBJ1-2; TRBD1 agrees at 10 bases. Here the CDR3 reads CASSPGQGGDYGYTF. In nucleotides, the CDR3 is TGCGCCAGCAGCCCCGGACAGGGGGGGGACTATGGCTACACCTTC.